This note documents a single T cell receptor beta chain sequence. V lost 1 base and J lost 2; bases outside the gene matches: 7. There are 16 residues in the CDR3. The germline V gene has CDR1 GTSNPN and CDR2 SVGIG (reference sequence). TCRdb's copy holds only in-frame clones and misses some; the assay was immunoSEQ multiplex PCR. The table records under 90,000 clones, less than 95% of them present only once. The sample belongs to a study of technical replicates of blood from a handful of donors. Input material: T cells isolated from PBMCs. The V and J genes are TRBV30 and TRBJ2-1, with 8 positions matching TRBD2. The receptor comes from a human donor in good health. The CDR3 DNA sequence: TGTGCCTGGAGTGCCCGACTAGCGAGACCCTACAATGAGCAGTTCTTC. Translated: CAWSARLARPYNEQFF.